The 14 T cell receptor beta chains below were found in one sample sequenced in a study of blood T cells in healthy people across ages. Together with a sample-barcoded 5' primer, a J-beta primer mix was included in a second PCR lasting about 7 to 12 cycles. TCRdb independently ran MiXCR on the 5' RACE reads; one entry per CDR3 protein. This sample has about 1.1 million distinct CDR3 sequences, with about two fifths found just once. Sequenced: blood. The source is a man aged 18 to 30 in good health.

The chain employs TRBV20-1 and TRBJ2-7; 7 nucleotides align to TRBD2. The better agreement between TRBJ2-4 and the DNA end casts doubt on the J call. The CDR3 has 15 amino acids. CDR1 is DFQATT and CDR2 is SNEGSKA in the germline V gene (reference sequence). Here the CDR3 reads CSAREPVAGRDIQYF. As DNA, the CDR3 is TGCAGTGCTAGAGAGCCGGTGGCAGGGAGGGACATTCAGTACTTC.

This clonotype has only a few counts. The chain links TRBV20-1 to TRBJ1-4, with D possibly TRBD1 on 5 matching bases. Germline V gives CDR1 DFQATT, CDR2 SNEGSKA (reference sequence). CDR3 length equals 15 residues. Deletions cut 7 bases from V and 0 bases from J, with 15 bases between. The CDR3 DNA reads TGCAGTGTTACCGGGACGGGAGCAACTAATGAAAAACTGTTTTTT. Protein sequence: CSVTGTGATNEKLFF.

This clonotype has a handful of counts. The chain links TRBV9 to TRBJ1-1; D is perhaps TRBD1 (6 bases). This CDR3 spans 15 amino acids. Trimming removed 3 bases at V and 1 base at J, with 13 bases between. CDR1 SGDLS and CDR2 YYNGEE come from the germline V gene. DNA for the CDR3: TGTGCCAGCAGCGGGTCTGGACAGCCGAACACTGAAGCTTTCTTT. Amino acid sequence: CASSGSGQPNTEAFF.

This clonotype appeared a few times. The V gene is TRBV4-1, the J gene TRBJ2-3, with TRBD1 matching over 7 bases. CDR3 length: 16 amino acids. Losses at the gene ends were 4 bases for V and 6 bases for J; bases not matched to a gene: 13. CDR1 is MGHRA, CDR2 YSYEKL, per germline. CDR3 DNA: TGCGCCAGCAGCCGAGGAGGACAGGTTGGATACGATACGCAGTATTTT. It specifies CASSRGGQVGYDTQYF.

V usage is TRBV6-6 and J usage is TRBJ2-4, with 9 positions matching TRBD1. The V gene end was trimmed by 5 bases and the J gene end by 13 bases; junction bases not matched to a gene: 21. The V gene's germline CDR1 is MNHNY and CDR2 SVGAGI (reference sequence). This CDR3 contains 17 residues. CDR3 in DNA: TGTGCCAGCAGTACGACGAACAGGGGGCCGGGGTACAATGAGCAGTACTTC. Amino acids: CASSTTNRGPGYNEQYF.

The table lists this clonotype with a few counts. V and J are TRBV7-9 and TRBJ1-4; D call uncertain. The CDR3 is made up of 16 amino acids. The germline V and J ends were trimmed by 6 bases and 4 bases, with 18 bases remaining between them. Germline V CDR1 and CDR2: SEHNR, FQNEAQ (reference sequence). CDR3 nucleotide sequence: TGTGCCAGCAGGGACGCGGTCGAGAGGCTTAATGAAAAACTGTTTTTT. Amino acid sequence: CASRDAVERLNEKLFF.

The V and J genes are TRBV12-3 or TRBV12-4 and TRBJ1-5; possibly TRBD1 for D (6 bases). The CDR3 totals 14 residues. Trimming stripped 4 bases from V and 7 bases from J, with 14 bases between. This CDR3 is CASSSQGLGQPQHF. In DNA form, the CDR3 reads TGTGCCAGCAGTTCTCAGGGGTTGGGGCAGCCCCAGCATTTT.

This clonotype was seen only a few times. This chain links TRBV7-9 with TRBJ1-2; 12 nucleotides align to TRBD1. The CDR3 extends over 16 amino acids. From germline, CDR1 is SEHNR and CDR2 FQNEAQ (reference sequence). V dropped 5 bases and J dropped 5; count of bases not matched to a gene: 9. For the CDR3, the DNA is TGTGCCAGCAGCCCCGGGACAGGGGGCCCCTATTATGGCTACACCTTC. Its protein is CASSPGTGGPYYGYTF.

This clonotype has only a few counts. The chain recombines TRBV20-1 with TRBJ2-1, with 8 bases lining up with TRBD1. This CDR3 has 14 amino acids. V shed 6 bases and J 4 bases; nucleotides not matched to a gene: 8. Looked up from germline, CDR1 is DFQATT and CDR2 is SNEGSKA (reference sequence). Written as DNA, the CDR3 is TGCAGTGCCAGGTTAGGACAGGGATACAATGAGCAGTTCTTC. Its protein product is CSARLGQGYNEQFF.

V usage is TRBV5-1 and J usage is TRBJ2-5; 12 nucleotides match TRBD2. The length of the CDR3 is 18 residues. Per germline, CDR1 SGHRS and CDR2 YFSETQ. After removal of 5 bases from V and 11 bases from J, the junction contained 22 bases not matched to a gene. The CDR3 DNA reads as TGCGCCAGCAGTTCCCGGACTAGCGGGGCGGAAACCTACAATGAGCAGTACTTC. It encodes CASSSRTSGAETYNEQYF.

This clonotype was recorded a few times. The chain is built from TRBV7-9 and TRBJ2-7; D not resolved. V was shortened by 2 bases and J by 0 bases, with 20 bases between the two germline ends. CDR1 and CDR2 (germline): SEHNR, FQNEAQ (reference sequence). CDR3 length equals 18 residues. CDR3 sequence reads: CASSLIPGVASFSYEQYF. CDR3 in DNA: TGTGCCAGCAGCTTAATTCCTGGGGTCGCGTCCTTCTCCTACGAGCAGTACTTC.

This clonotype was seen just once. This may arise from a read error, as a much more abundant clone is one base away. The rearrangement uses TRBV29-1 and TRBJ2-7; D not certain. V was trimmed by 3 bases and J by 7 bases, leaving 7 bases between them. The CDR3 is 10 residues long. Per the germline V gene, CDR1 is SQVTM and CDR2 is ANQGSEA. CDR3 sequence reads: CSVDYNEQYF. The CDR3 DNA sequence: TGCAGCGTTGATTACAATGAGCAGTACTTC.

V usage is TRBV13 and J usage is TRBJ1-6; no reliable D call. Germline lookup yields CDR1 PRHDT and CDR2 FYEKMQ (reference sequence). This CDR3 is built from 14 residues. The V gene lost 0 bases and the J gene lost 6 bases, with 6 bases spanning the gap. CDR3 DNA: TGTGCCAGCAGCTTAGGGTGGGGTAATTCACCCCTCCACTTT. Translation gives CASSLGWGNSPLHF.

The CDR3 here is CASRTGTGIYYEQYF. CDR3 nucleotide sequence: TGTGCCAGCAGGACCGGGACAGGCATTTACTACGAGCAGTACTTC. The rearrangement links TRBV6-6 to TRBJ2-7; 8 bases match TRBD1. CDR1 MNHNY and CDR2 SVGAGI come from the germline V gene (reference sequence). This CDR3 is 15 amino acids long. V lost 6 bases and J lost 3; bases outside the gene matches: 10.